This T cell receptor (beta chain) is from a study of CD8 T cells in ankylosing spondylitis. Overall study findings and caveats: Fewer than ten highly homologous variants made up a TCR beta motif that seemed to typify ankylosing spondylitis blood. Within matched ankylosing spondylitis synovial fluid, disease-linked clones were reportedly significantly enriched. There were earlier reports of some motif variants in reactive arthritis synovial fluid and blood.

This clonotype was recorded at least ten times. Its antigen is undetermined. The TCR beta libraries were generated through quantitative 5'-RACE incorporating molecular barcodes. TCRdb re-called the 5' RACE reads through MiXCR, storing one row per CDR3 protein. The sample lists more than 150,000 distinct CDR3 sequences; roughly 18% were seen once. Germline V lookup: CDR1 KGHDR, CDR2 SFDVKD. CDR3 length equals 15 residues. V was clipped by 5 bases and J by 3 bases, with 13 bases between them. Sequenced sample: blood, either unsorted or a sorted T cell fraction (not recorded which). This sequence was found in a male donor under 30 with ankylosing spondylitis or in good health (not recorded which). V is TRBV24-1 and J is TRBJ1-5; D gene unclear. The CDR3 DNA reads as TGTGCCACCAGTGCCAGTGTCATCCCCAATCAGCCCCAGCATTTT. This codes for CATSASVIPNQPQHF.